The TCR beta chain under discussion was sequenced for a study of radiotherapy plus CTLA-4 blockade in lung cancer. Study-level information: Among all patients, about 19% showed objective responses, while 30% to 35% had disease control. General study findings and limits: The best predictor of response was reported to be early blood T cell clone dynamics, with interferon-beta. Blood saw expansion of tumor-derived TCR clones after radiotherapy plus ipilimumab.

Data came from immunoSEQ multiplex PCR; TCRdb stores just in-frame clones and leaves some out. Seen here are tens of thousands of clones, roughly 87% observed once, and the top ten hold 0.82%. The V end was cut by 4 bases, the J end by 8 bases, with 12 bases between. The germline V gene encodes CDR1 SGHKS and CDR2 YYEKEE (reference sequence). The CDR3 length is 13 residues. Patients had chemo-refractory metastatic non-small-cell lung cancer and received focal radiation plus CTLA-4 blockade that used ipilimumab. As concerns this clone: Its target is unknown.

This chain uses TRBV5-5 with TRBJ1-4; D call uncertain. Here the sequenced sample was peripheral blood, taken from a patient treated with radiotherapy plus ipilimumab. This clonotype was sampled from a human donor with non-small cell lung cancer who had stable disease on radiotherapy plus ipilimumab. The CDR3 DNA follows: TGTGCCAGCAGCCCCGCAAGTGTAGAAAAACTGTTTTTT. Translation: CASSPASVEKLFF.